Each of the 31 T cell receptor beta chains below was sequenced from the same sample in a study of cytomegalovirus exposure and HLA in healthy donors. PCR used 60 Vbeta primers and 13 Jbeta primers. Sequenced by immunoSEQ multiplex PCR; TCRdb stores in-frame clones only, minus some. The sample records some 180,000 clones, roughly 80% being singletons. Material for sequencing was PBMCs. The receptors stem from a male donor in good health and CMV-seronegative.

This clone was seen only once. V gene TRBV4-1 combines with J gene TRBJ2-4; 8 bases map to TRBD1. Germline lookup yields CDR1 MGHRA and CDR2 YSYEKL. V shed 1 base, J shed 4 bases, and the junction held 6 bases outside the gene matches. The CDR3 runs 16 residues. The CDR3 bases are TGCGCCAGCAGCCAAGTCACAGGGGGAAAGAAAAACATTCAGTACTTC. Protein product: CASSQVTGGKKNIQYF.

This clone was picked up a small number of times. The chain carries TRBV29-1 and TRBJ1-5; D not resolved. Germline values: CDR1 SQVTM, CDR2 ANQGSEA. V gave up 6 bases and J gave up 6 bases, with 15 bases separating them. CDR3 length equals 13 residues. The CDR3 is CSVADGDFQPQHF. Written as DNA, the CDR3 is TGCAGCGTGGCGGACGGGGATTTTCAGCCCCAGCATTTT.

The rearrangement uses TRBV5-1 and TRBJ2-4, with D perhaps TRBD2 (5 bases). The germline gives CDR1 SGHRS, CDR2 YFSETQ. V was pared by 4 bases and J by 9 bases, with 14 bases between. The CDR3 length is 13 residues. The CDR3 DNA reads TGCGCCAGCAGCCCCACGGGGAGCACCATTCAGTACTTC. It yields the protein CASSPTGSTIQYF.

The gene calls are TRBV9 and TRBJ1-4; the D gene is possibly TRBD1 (5 bases). The ends were cut back, 0 bases at V and 3 bases at J, with 9 bases in the middle. CDR3 length: 15 amino acids. Germline lookup yields CDR1 SGDLS and CDR2 YYNGEE. The CDR3 spells CASSVGGGANEKLFF. In nucleotides, the CDR3 is TGTGCCAGCAGCGTAGGGGGGGGAGCTAATGAAAAACTGTTTTTT.

This chain joins TRBV6-1 and TRBJ1-5, with D possibly being TRBD1 (6 bases). Germline CDR1 reads MNHNS; CDR2 reads SASEGT. The CDR3 runs 14 residues. V was trimmed by 6 bases and J by 3 bases, leaving 12 bases between them. The CDR3 nucleotides read TGTGCCAGCAGGGCGAGACAGGACAATCAGCCCCAGCATTTT. Amino acids: CASRARQDNQPQHF.

This clone was detected once. V and J are TRBV27 and TRBJ1-2, with D perhaps TRBD1 (6 bases). With 4 bases removed from V and 0 bases from J, the gap between germline ends came to 21 bases. This CDR3 contains 18 residues. In germline, CDR1 is MNHEY, CDR2 SMNVEV (reference sequence). CDR3 sequence reads: CASSSKGETRKTNYGYTF. CDR3 DNA sequence: TGTGCCAGCAGTTCCAAGGGGGAAACCCGAAAAACTAACTATGGCTACACCTTC.

The gene calls are TRBV5-1 and TRBJ2-6; TRBD1 matches 7 bases. The CDR3 has 15 amino acids. J was trimmed by 1 base and V by 7 bases; bases with no gene match: 5. Germline V gene lookup returns CDR1 SGHRS and CDR2 YFSETQ. In nucleotides, the CDR3 is TGCGCCAGCGGGGAACAGGGGTCTGGGGCCAACGTCCTGACTTTC. As protein: CASGEQGSGANVLTF.

CDR3 loop: CASSLSRSTDTQYF. The CDR3 bases are TGTGCCAGCAGCTTATCACGGAGCACAGATACGCAGTATTTT. The chain employs TRBV7-2 and TRBJ2-3; D is undetermined. V dropped 2 bases and J dropped 0 bases, with 6 bases sitting between them. The CDR3 covers 14 residues. Germline V gene lookup returns CDR1 SGHTA and CDR2 FQGNSA. Filled out from reference TRBV7-2 and TRBJ2-3, the complete variable domain reads GAGVSQSPSNKVTEKGKDVELRCDPISGHTALYWYRQSLGQGLEFLIYFQGNSAPDKSGLPSDRFSAERTGGSVSTLTIQRTQQEDSAVYLCASSLSRSTDTQYFGPGTRLTVL.

The genes are TRBV25-1 and TRBJ2-1; tentatively, D is TRBD2 (6 bases). V lost 6 bases, J lost 4 bases, and 16 bases lay in between. This CDR3 has 15 residues. Germline CDR1 and CDR2: MGHDK and SYGVNS. The CDR3 bases are TGTGCCAGCAGGGGGGACGGGGGAAGTTACAATGAGCAGTTCTTC. This encodes CASRGDGGSYNEQFF.

The V gene is TRBV30, the J gene TRBJ2-1; 10 positions match TRBD1. This CDR3 comprises 13 residues. Germline V gives CDR1 GTSNPN, CDR2 SVGIG (reference sequence). V dropped 2 bases and J dropped 7; count of bases not matched to a gene: 2. The CDR3 nucleotides read TGTGCCTGGAGTCGACAGGGGGCAAATGAGCAGTTCTTC. This gives the protein CAWSRQGANEQFF.

This chain uses TRBV5-4 with TRBJ2-3; a possible D gene is TRBD2 (5 bases). Germline assignment: CDR1 SGHNT and CDR2 YYREEE (reference sequence). This CDR3 is built from 13 residues. V was trimmed by 0 bases and J by 5 bases, leaving 7 bases between them. This CDR3 is CASSLVRGDTQYF. CDR3 sequence (DNA): TGTGCCAGCAGCTTGGTTCGGGGAGATACGCAGTATTTT. Full variable domain (outside the CDR3, taken from reference TRBV5-4 and TRBJ2-3): ETGVTQSPTHLIKTRGQQVTLRCSSQSGHNTVSWYQQALGQGPQFIFQYYREEENGRGNFPPRFSGLQFPNYSSELNVNALELDDSALYLCASSLVRGDTQYFGPGTRLTVL.

The rearrangement uses TRBV27 and TRBJ1-2; maybe TRBD1 (6 bases). V dropped 3 bases and J dropped 4 bases, with 12 bases sitting between them. The CDR3 has 14 residues. The V gene's germline CDR1 is MNHEY and CDR2 SMNVEV (reference sequence). The CDR3 spells CASSLAGALYGYTF. CDR3 nucleotide sequence: TGTGCCAGCAGTTTGGCAGGGGCTCTCTATGGCTACACCTTC.

The chain is built from TRBV6-1 and TRBJ1-1; the D gene is possibly TRBD1 (6 bases). Per germline, CDR1 MNHNS and CDR2 SASEGT. The CDR3 is made up of 14 amino acids. Trimming left V 2 bases short and J 4 bases short, with 11 bases between. This CDR3 reads CASSEQGSSTEAFF. The CDR3 DNA is TGTGCCAGCAGTGAACAGGGGTCGAGCACTGAAGCTTTCTTT.

The chain carries TRBV5-1 and TRBJ2-1; 7 nucleotides agree with TRBD2. The germline V gene encodes CDR1 SGHRS and CDR2 YFSETQ. V was pared by 0 bases and J by 8 bases, with 5 bases of the junction left unmatched. There are 14 residues in the CDR3. The CDR3 nucleotides are TGCGCCAGCAGCTTGGGACTAGCCGTAGATGAGCAGTTCTTC. It codes for CASSLGLAVDEQFF.

This clone was picked up one time. DNA for the CDR3: TGTGCCAGCAGCCAGCAGACAGGGGCCGAAGGTACCGGGGAGCTGTTTTTT. This sequence encodes CASSQQTGAEGTGELFF. The V gene is TRBV14, the J gene TRBJ2-2; 8 positions match TRBD1. CDR1 is SGHDN and CDR2 is FVKESK in the germline V gene. V gave up 3 bases and J gave up 5 bases; unmatched junction bases: 11. The CDR3 sequence is 17 residues long.

This chain connects TRBV13 to TRBJ2-3; D possibly corresponds to TRBD1 (5 bases). The CDR3 runs to 17 residues. The germline V gene has CDR1 PRHDT and CDR2 FYEKMQ (reference sequence). Trimming removed 5 bases from V and 2 bases from J, with 20 bases in between. The CDR3 DNA is TGTGCCAGCAGCAGGGAAGGACACCTGACGACCACAGATACGCAGTATTTT. This sequence encodes CASSREGHLTTTDTQYF.

This clone turned up a few times. The chain employs TRBV4-1 and TRBJ1-6, with D unresolved. This CDR3 spans 21 amino acids. Germline-derived CDR1 and CDR2 are MGHRA and YSYEKL. Trimming stripped 4 bases from V and 6 bases from J, with 31 bases between. Here the CDR3 reads CASSRPGVLGVPTPGNSPLHF. In DNA form, the CDR3 reads TGCGCCAGCAGCCGACCCGGGGTTCTTGGGGTTCCCACTCCCGGTAATTCACCCCTCCACTTT.

V usage is TRBV5-1 and J usage is TRBJ2-7; a possible D gene is TRBD1 (5 bases). Germline values: CDR1 SGHRS, CDR2 YFSETQ. The CDR3 loop spans 17 amino acids. Trimming pared 4 bases from V and 2 bases from J, leaving 22 bases between. The CDR3 is CASSRILLRERTYEQYF. CDR3 coding DNA: TGCGCCAGCAGCCGAATCCTCCTCAGGGAACGTACCTACGAGCAGTACTTC.

The chain is built from TRBV5-5 and TRBJ2-7; D gene unclear. The CDR3 runs 11 residues. Germline V gene lookup returns CDR1 SGHKS and CDR2 YYEKEE (reference sequence). The V and J ends lost 0 bases and 6 bases respectively, with 4 bases between them. CDR3 loop: CASSLAGEQYF. CDR3 coding DNA: TGTGCCAGCAGCTTGGCCGGCGAGCAGTACTTC.

The table lists this clone with a count of one. This chain connects TRBV6-1 to TRBJ2-1, with 8 bases identical to TRBD1. The germline V gene has CDR1 MNHNS and CDR2 SASEGT. The CDR3 consists of 15 residues. The J segment lost 7 bases and the V segment lost 1 base, leaving 6 bases of the junction unmatched. The CDR3 nucleotides are TGTGCCAGCAGTGAAGAATGGACAGGGAAAAATGAGCAGTTCTTC. Translating gives CASSEEWTGKNEQFF.

This sequence joins TRBV19 and TRBJ1-3; 8 bases map to TRBD1. The CDR3 sequence is 15 residues long. V trimming: 7 bases; J trimming: 5 bases; junction bases outside the gene matches: 10. Germline V gene data show CDR1 as LNHDA and CDR2 as SQIVND (reference sequence). In nucleotides, the CDR3 is TGTGCCAGTAATGAGGGACAGGCGAGGCGAAACACCATATATTTT. Translation: CASNEGQARRNTIYF.

The gene calls are TRBV29-1 and TRBJ1-4; D is possibly TRBD1 (6 bases). The CDR3 consists of 13 residues. The V and J ends lost 7 bases and 4 bases respectively, with 13 bases between them. Germline CDR1 is SQVTM and CDR2 is ANQGSEA. CDR3 sequence reads: CSGSTGRNEKLFF. In DNA, the CDR3 is TGCAGCGGCAGTACAGGGCGTAATGAAAAACTGTTTTTT.

The gene calls are TRBV6-1 and TRBJ2-6; D is possibly TRBD1 (6 bases). V shed 2 bases and J shed 3 bases, with 8 bases lying between them. Germline CDR1 reads MNHNS; CDR2 reads SASEGT. The CDR3 spans 15 residues. The CDR3 loop reads CASSERGFGANVLTF. The CDR3 DNA follows: TGTGCCAGCAGTGAAAGGGGGTTTGGGGCCAACGTCCTGACTTTC.

CDR3 sequence reads: CASSVRGANVLTF. In DNA, the CDR3 is TGTGCCAGCAGTGTTCGTGGGGCCAACGTCCTGACTTTC. The rearrangement joins TRBV2 to TRBJ2-6, with unresolved D. The CDR3 is 13 amino acids. Per germline, CDR1 SNHLY and CDR2 FYNNEI. The V gene lost 4 bases and the J gene lost 3 bases, with 4 bases spanning the gap.

The chain uses TRBV30 and TRBJ1-1, with D hard to call. The CDR3 contains 12 residues. Per germline, CDR1 GTSNPN and CDR2 SVGIG (reference sequence). V was clipped by 4 bases and J by 8 bases, with 14 bases between them. The CDR3 bases are TGTGCCTGGACAGGTTACAGAACCGAAGCTTTCTTT. Its translation: CAWTGYRTEAFF. Supplemented by reference TRBV30 and TRBJ1-1, the full variable domain reads SQTIHQWPATLVQPVGSPLSLECTVEGTSNPNLYWYRQAAGRGLQLLFYSVGIGQISSEVPQNLSASRPQDRQFILSSKKLLLSDSGFYLCAWTGYRTEAFFGQGTRLTVV.

The chain is built from TRBV6-5 and TRBJ1-2; D is undetermined. CDR3 length: 13 residues. V was pared by 6 bases and J by 4 bases, with 12 bases between. CDR1 and CDR2 from the germline V gene are MNHEY and SVGAGI. CDR3 residues: CASSLVDGYGYTF. The CDR3 DNA reads as TGTGCCAGCAGCCTTGTAGATGGCTATGGCTACACCTTC.

The rearrangement links TRBV12-5 to TRBJ2-1; unclear D gene. The germline gives CDR1 LGHNT, CDR2 FRNRAP. The V gene lost 4 bases and the J gene lost 10 bases, with 11 bases spanning the gap. CDR3 length equals 12 residues. The CDR3 sequence is CASGSMGKEQFF. In nucleotides, the CDR3 is TGTGCTAGTGGTTCCATGGGCAAAGAGCAGTTCTTC.

The rearrangement joins TRBV27 to TRBJ1-2, with 9 bases lining up with TRBD1. CDR3 length: 13 residues. Germline CDR1 MNHEY, CDR2 SMNVEV (reference sequence). The J segment lost 6 bases and the V segment lost 5 bases, leaving 4 bases of the junction unmatched. The CDR3, as DNA: TGTGCCAGCAGTCCCGGACAGGGGAATGGCTACACCTTC. Translation gives CASSPGQGNGYTF.

The chain carries TRBV30 and TRBJ1-4, with D possibly being TRBD1 (6 bases). With 5 bases removed from V and 2 bases from J, the gap between germline ends came to 9 bases. Germline-derived CDR1 and CDR2 are GTSNPN and SVGIG (reference sequence). The length of the CDR3 is 13 residues. CDR3 nucleotide sequence: TGTGCCTGGCATCAGGGGACTAATGAAAAACTGTTTTTT. Amino acid sequence: CAWHQGTNEKLFF.

The V and J genes are TRBV19 and TRBJ2-5; D unclear. Germline assignment: CDR1 LNHDA and CDR2 SQIVND (reference sequence). The CDR3 is 14 amino acids. V lost 6 bases and J 1 base, leaving 12 bases between the germline ends. The CDR3 is CASRAAGVQETQYF. As DNA, the CDR3 is TGTGCCAGTAGGGCGGCCGGAGTCCAAGAGACCCAGTACTTC.

The chain carries TRBV30 and TRBJ1-5, with 9 bases aligning to TRBD1. The J segment lost 3 bases and the V segment lost 8 bases, leaving 5 bases of the junction unmatched. This CDR3 region has 13 residues. Per germline, CDR1 GTSNPN and CDR2 SVGIG (reference sequence). The CDR3 nucleotides are TGTGCCATGGGACAGGGACACAATCAGCCCCAGCATTTT. Amino acid sequence: CAMGQGHNQPQHF.